Sequencing of this T cell receptor beta chain was carried out in a study of shared clonotypes between healthy human individuals. The trim removed 1 base at V and 0 bases at J, leaving 2 bases unmatched. CDR3 length: 15 amino acids. The germline V gene has CDR1 SGHTA and CDR2 FQGNSA. Produced via immunoSEQ multiplex PCR; TCRdb's table is partial and in-frame only. Of approximately 340,000 clones in the sample, roughly 70% were seen once. This receptor was obtained from a man between 25 and 39 years old in good health. The chain is built from TRBV7-2 and TRBJ2-7, with 8 bases lining up with TRBD2. Material for sequencing was memory CD4+ T cells sorted from blood. The subset denotes: CD45RA-negative fraction. The CDR3: CASSLGSGISYEQYF. The DNA for the CDR3 is TGTGCCAGCAGCTTAGGTAGCGGGATCTCCTACGAGCAGTACTTC.